This T cell receptor (beta chain) was identified in a study of T cells after yellow fever vaccination. Study as a whole: Libraries from low-cell-number fractions were prepared with the SMART-Seq v4 Ultra Low Input RNA kit. Regarding the study as a whole: Reappearing after the booster were most of the clones from primary vaccination (around 95% CD4, 70% to 90% CD8). Within FACS-sorted repertoires, abundant clonotypes contaminating from the bulk population could be present.

At least ten counts were recorded for this clonotype. Antigen: not known. Universal primer sites and UMIs were introduced during 5'RACE template-switching synthesis of TCR cDNA. TCRdb itself ran the 5' RACE reads through MiXCR, one entry per CDR3 protein. The top ten hold over 15% of the sample, which has fewer than 500,000 distinct CDR3 sequences, 18% seen once. The CDR3 is 14 residues long. V lost 7 bases to trimming and J lost 4 bases; unmatched junction nucleotides: 5. The chain is built from TRBV12-3 or TRBV12-4 and TRBJ2-2; 8 bases line up with TRBD1. Source: PBMCs, taken before the yellow fever booster vaccination. This sequence originates from a man between 18 and 29 years old who received the YFV17D yellow fever vaccine. The CDR3 loop reads CASTQGAVTGELFF. The CDR3 nucleotides read TGTGCCAGCACCCAGGGGGCGGTCACCGGGGAGCTGTTTTTT.